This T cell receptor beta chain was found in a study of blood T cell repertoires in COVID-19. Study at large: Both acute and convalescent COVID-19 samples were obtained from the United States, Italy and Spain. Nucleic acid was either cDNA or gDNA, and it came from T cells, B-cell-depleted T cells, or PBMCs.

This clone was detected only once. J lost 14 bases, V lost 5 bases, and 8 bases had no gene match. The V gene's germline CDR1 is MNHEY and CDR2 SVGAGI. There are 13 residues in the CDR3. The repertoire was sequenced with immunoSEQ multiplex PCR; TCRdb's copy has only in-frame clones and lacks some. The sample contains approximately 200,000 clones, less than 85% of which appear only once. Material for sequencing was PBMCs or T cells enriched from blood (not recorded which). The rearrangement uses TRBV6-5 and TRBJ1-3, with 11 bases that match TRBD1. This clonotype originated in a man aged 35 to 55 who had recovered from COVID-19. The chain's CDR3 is CASSQRDRGTLYF. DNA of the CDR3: TGTGCCAGCAGTCAACGGGACAGGGGGACCCTATATTTT.